This T cell receptor beta chain was sequenced during a study of blood T cell repertoires in COVID-19 (dated by TCRdb to 2020 to 2022). A note on the overall study: The collaborator samples originated in the United States, Italy and Spain and spanned the acute and convalescent phases of COVID-19. The prospective study material was composed of cDNA or gDNA derived from T cells, B-cell-depleted T cells, or PBMCs. Deeply sampled blood TCRbeta repertoires from subjects exposed to, actively infected with, or recovered from COVID-19 were included in the dataset. The repertoires were made available in a free public database intended to serve as a resource for research on the immune response to SARS-CoV-2. The samples were drawn from the first 160 participants of the ongoing ImmuneRACE study and from 1,254 subjects provided by 6 global collaborators. The sample metadata nearly always contained a de-identified subject ID, COVID-19 status, age in years and sex. Where available, HLA class I and class II types were obtained from metadata supplied by the sample provider rather than from assay-based typing. On the study overall, not on this receptor specifically: Clinical and demographic metadata were provided uncurated, with the amount varying by source and participant.

Each collaborating institution followed its own protocols to collect whole blood in K2EDTA tubes. For TCRbeta analysis, collaborators shipped samples in one of three forms: frozen whole blood, isolated PBMCs, or DNA extracted from either of those sample types. The CDR3, cysteine through phenylalanine, is 14 amino acids long. Only the CDR3 region is kept as DNA, spanning 42 bases read in frame from base 1. V is cut back by 2 bases and J by 5 bases, with 2 bases in the junction unmatched. The germline V gene (reference sequence) provides CDR1 PRHDT and CDR2 FYEKMQ. The immunoSEQ Assay, a bias-controlled multiplex PCR, was used to amplify TCRbeta CDR3 regions from genomic DNA. The original pipeline was this. The number of nucleated cells in each sample was estimated from the amplification of reference gene primers within the assay. Sequence reads were collapsed and filtered to measure the absolute abundance of every unique TCRbeta CDR3 rearrangement. Productive Simpson clonality was computed per sample as the square root of Simpson's diversity index over productive rearrangements. Held by TCRdb, this immuneACCESS table contains in-frame sequences only and omits some clones. Under half of the omission traces to an unresolved V gene where checked; the cause of the rest is unknown. V and J calls and clone size are those listed in that table; D and trimming were worked out from the DNA. The sample contains fewer than 90,000 clones, about 80% of them found a single time. The top ten clonotypes cover roughly 19% of the sample.

As regards this clone: This clone's antigen is unknown. Base qualities are not provided; no much larger clone lies one nucleotide away.

Sequenced: peripheral blood. This sequence originates from a woman over 75 with acute or convalescent COVID-19. Recombination linked TRBV13 to TRBJ2-1; the junction holds 8 bases that match TRBD2. This receptor has the CDR3 CASSLISGDNEQFF. Read as DNA, the sequence is TGTGCCAGCAGCTTAATTAGCGGGGACAATGAGCAGTTCTTC.